This T cell receptor beta chain was captured by sequencing in a study of T cell responses to AZD1222 COVID-19 vaccine. Sequencing used immunoSEQ multiplex PCR; TCRdb keeps in-frame clones, though not all of them. The data hold roughly 91,000 clones, with roughly nine tenths observed a single time. The CDR3 is 15 amino acids. The germline gives CDR1 MNHEY, CDR2 SMNVEV (reference sequence). With 4 bases clipped from V and 6 bases from J, the junction kept 6 bases outside the gene matches. The chain carries TRBV27 and TRBJ2-7; 13 nucleotides align to TRBD2. This sequence was found in an adult in good health. Material: peripheral blood, obtained on day 0 of AZD1222 vaccination. CDR3 bases: TGTGCCAGCAGTTCGACTAGCGGGAGGATGGGCGAGCAGTACTTC. This translates into CASSSTSGRMGEQYF.